The source of this T cell receptor beta chain is a study of blood T cell repertoires in COVID-19. Trimming shortened V by 6 bases and J by 2 bases, and 17 bases separated the two germline ends. Germline loops: CDR1 ENHRY, CDR2 SYGVKD. The CDR3 consists of 15 residues. Seattle cases were enrolled at active infection and followed longitudinally. TCRdb's table, derived via immunoSEQ multiplex PCR, lists solely in-frame clones and lacks some. The sample holds 100,000 to 150,000 clones; roughly 89% are singletons and the top ten take 4.3%. The gene calls are TRBV10-3 and TRBJ2-7; a possible D gene is TRBD2 (6 bases). The specimen sequenced was peripheral blood. This clonotype was sampled from a man between 60 and 70 years old with COVID-19, enrolled during active disease. In DNA form, the CDR3 reads TGTGCCATCAGGTCCACGGAGGGAATGGCCTACGAGCAGTACTTC. The encoded protein is CAIRSTEGMAYEQYF.